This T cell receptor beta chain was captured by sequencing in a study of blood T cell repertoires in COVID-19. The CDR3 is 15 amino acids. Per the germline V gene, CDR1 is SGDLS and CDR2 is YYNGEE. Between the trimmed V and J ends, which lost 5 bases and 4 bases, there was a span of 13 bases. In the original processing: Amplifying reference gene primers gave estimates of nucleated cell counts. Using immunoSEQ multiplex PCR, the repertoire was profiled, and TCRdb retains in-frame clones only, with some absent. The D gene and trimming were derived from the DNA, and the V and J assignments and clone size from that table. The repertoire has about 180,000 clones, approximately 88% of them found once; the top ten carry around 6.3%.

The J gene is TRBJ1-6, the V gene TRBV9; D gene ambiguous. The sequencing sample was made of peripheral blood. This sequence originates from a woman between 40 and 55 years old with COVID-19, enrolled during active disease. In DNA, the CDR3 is TGTGCCAGCAGAGCCGGGAGCGGATATAATTCACCCCTCCACTTT. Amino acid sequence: CASRAGSGYNSPLHF.